This T cell receptor beta chain was found in a study of monozygotic twins with inflammatory bowel disease. TCRdb reanalyzed the 5' RACE reads, giving one entry per CDR3 protein sequence and no DNA. The table counts some 170,000 distinct CDR3 sequences; roughly 2.4% lies in the top ten. In regard to this clonotype: Its antigen is not identified.

Overall study results and limits: It was observed that concordant and discordant twins did not differ in repertoire similarity, possibly given limited power.

CDR3 size: 15 residues. Germline loops: CDR1 DFQATT, CDR2 SNEGSKA (reference sequence). This sequence was found in a human donor with ulcerative colitis or Crohn's disease, or a healthy co-twin of an affected twin (not recorded which). V is TRBV20-1 and J is TRBJ2-7; the TRBD1 assignment by TCRdb is unverifiable without DNA. Sample: blood. CDR3 region: CSASDRAGGVYEQYF.